Shown below are 9 T cell receptor beta chains from a single sample sequenced in a study of cytotoxic CD8 clonotypes in ibrutinib-treated CLL. The repertoire was sequenced with immunoSEQ multiplex PCR; TCRdb's copy has only in-frame clones and lacks some. Among 150,000 or so clones listed, approximately 85% were seen once. This sample comprised PBMCs, obtained after 24 months of ibrutinib treatment. These TCRs come from a human donor with chronic lymphocytic leukemia.

V gene TRBV18 combines with J gene TRBJ2-7; 8 nucleotides align to TRBD1. The CDR3 spans 14 residues. The V gene end was trimmed by 5 bases and the J gene end by 1 base; junction bases not matched to a gene: 4. CDR1 KGHSH and CDR2 LQKENI come from the germline V gene. CDR3 protein: CASSTRTGSYEQYF. CDR3 sequence (DNA): TGTGCCAGCTCAACTCGGACAGGGTCCTACGAGCAGTACTTC.

This clone was observed a few times. CDR3 DNA: TGTGCCAGCAGTCCTACCCCAGGACAGATATATGGCTACACCTTC. Amino acid sequence: CASSPTPGQIYGYTF. The V gene is TRBV28, the J gene TRBJ1-2; a weak D match, TRBD1 (6 bases). Trimming removed 5 bases from V and 5 bases from J, with 18 bases in between. From germline, CDR1 is MDHEN and CDR2 SYDVKM. CDR3 length equals 15 residues.

This CDR3 reads CASAFFGSYEQYF. The CDR3 DNA reads as TGTGCCAGCGCATTCTTCGGCTCCTACGAGCAGTACTTC. This sequence joins TRBV6-5 and TRBJ2-7, with D uncertain. The CDR3 runs 13 residues. Germline CDR1 MNHEY, CDR2 SVGAGI. V lost 8 bases and J 0 bases, leaving 11 bases between the germline ends.

This clone has a single count. V and J are TRBV27 and TRBJ2-2; D remains ambiguous. V was cut by 3 bases and J by 0 bases, with 8 bases left in between. The CDR3 covers 15 residues. Germline V CDR1 and CDR2: MNHEY, SMNVEV (reference sequence). The CDR3 is CASSFGDPNTGELFF. In DNA form, the CDR3 reads TGTGCCAGCAGTTTCGGCGACCCGAACACCGGGGAGCTGTTTTTT.

The CDR3 sequence: CASSQDRGFHEQYF. The CDR3 DNA follows: TGTGCCAGCAGCCAAGACAGGGGATTCCACGAGCAGTACTTC. The genes are TRBV7-2 and TRBJ2-7; the match to TRBD1 covers 8 bases. V was pared by 5 bases and J by 5 bases, with 8 bases of the junction left unmatched. Per germline, CDR1 SGHTA and CDR2 FQGNSA. This CDR3 is 14 amino acids long.

This clone was counted once. The rearrangement links TRBV21-1 to TRBJ1-4. TRBV21-1 is assigned pseudogene status. The CDR3 is 11 residues long. The DNA of the CDR3 is TGTGCCAGCAGCAAAGGACAAAAACTGTTTTTT. Translated, it gives CASSKGQKLFF.

The genes are TRBV11-2 and TRBJ2-7; the D is unclear. The germline V gene encodes CDR1 SGHAT and CDR2 FQNNGV. The CDR3 is made up of 11 amino acids. Trimming stripped 1 base from V and 2 bases from J, with 0 bases between. CDR3 DNA: TGTGCCAGCAGCTTAGCCTACGAGCAGTACTTC. It encodes CASSLAYEQYF.

The chain couples TRBV5-5 to TRBJ2-7; 7 bases line up with TRBD2. The CDR3 is 15 amino acids. The V segment lost 0 bases and the J segment 2 bases; nucleotides outside the gene matches: 5. Per the germline V gene, CDR1 is SGHKS and CDR2 is YYEKEE (reference sequence). CDR3 sequence reads: CASSLEPRGAYEQYF. The CDR3 DNA follows: TGTGCCAGCAGCTTGGAACCCCGGGGGGCCTACGAGCAGTACTTC.

The chain links TRBV5-1 to TRBJ2-6, with TRBD2 identical over 7 bases. The CDR3 is 16 amino acids. Germline CDR1 reads SGHRS; CDR2 reads YFSETQ. V shed 4 bases and J 4 bases; nucleotides not matched to a gene: 8. CDR3 sequence reads: CASSRAPAGGANVLTF. As DNA, the CDR3 is TGCGCCAGCAGCCGCGCACCAGCGGGGGGGGCCAACGTCCTGACTTTC.